One and the same sample provided the 27 T cell receptor beta chains below, sequenced in a study of tissue T cells after allogeneic stem cell transplantation. Regarding time point: mouse harvest day 14 after allogeneic transplant. Tail vein injection delivered 10^7 T-cell-depleted bone marrow cells and 10^6 splenic CD5+ T cells. Only in-frame clones appear in the TCRdb table, and some are missing; sequencing was by immunoSEQ multiplex PCR. The table shows almost 7,000 clones, with approximately 37% occurring only once. Material for sequencing was skin. The receptors shown here come from a female BALB/c mouse given C57BL/6 T cells with graft-versus-host disease after an allogeneic hematopoietic cell transplant.

In its sample, this clone ranks as medium-sized. All gene names here are mouse names. The read is 1 residue too short to cover the CDR3 end, so that end is filled in from the germline J gene. The chain couples TRBV26 to TRBJ2-7; 12 nucleotides align to TRBD2. Germline loops: CDR1 KGHPV, CDR2 FQNQEV (reference sequence). This CDR3 comprises 15 residues. The J segment lost 0 bases and the V segment lost 6 bases, leaving 3 bases of the junction unmatched. Partial CDR3 DNA: TGTGCCAGCAGGCGGACTGGGGGGGTCTCCTATGAACAGTAC. This encodes CASRRTGGVSYEQY. The entire CDR3 sequence reads CASRRTGGVSYEQYF.

As for this clone: Here the gene names and germline are mouse. Read data end 1 residue before the CDR3 end; the end is taken from the germline J gene. J is TRBJ1-3 and V is TRBV26; the match to TRBD1 covers 9 bases. This CDR3 has 16 residues. V was clipped by 2 bases and J by 0 bases; unmatched bases: 2. The germline gives CDR1 KGHPV, CDR2 FQNQEV (reference sequence). CDR3 bases read: TGTGCCAGCAGTCTGGGGACAGGGCTTTCTGGAAATACGCTCTAT. Amino acid sequence: CASSLGTGLSGNTLY. The entire CDR3 sequence reads CASSLGTGLSGNTLYF.

This clone has more than one count but fewer than ten. Gene and germline names: mouse. Read sequence stops 1 residue before the CDR3 end, and the germline J gene provides the missing end. J is TRBJ2-7 and V is TRBV19, with D perhaps given as TRBD1 or TRBD2 (5 bases each). CDR1 is FNHDT and CDR2 is SITEND in the germline V gene (reference sequence). Trimming shortened V by 5 bases and J by 3 bases, and 15 bases separated the two germline ends. The CDR3 covers 14 residues. CDR3 region: CASSSGPLFYEQYF. The CDR3 DNA, read in part, is TGTGCCAGCAGCTCGGGACCCCTCTTCTATGAACAGTAC.

This clone was counted a few times. Mouse gene names and germline throughout. The sequenced fragment ends 1 residue before the CDR3 boundary, so the rest is inferred from the germline J gene. This sequence joins TRBV5 and TRBJ1-3; 8 nucleotides align to TRBD1. The CDR3 runs to 16 residues. Germline lookup yields CDR1 LGHNA and CDR2 YNLKQL (reference sequence). With V trimmed by 0 bases and J by 4 bases, 5 bases remained unmatched. CDR3 region: CASSQETGGGGNTLYF. CDR3 DNA (partial): TGTGCCAGCAGCCAAGAAACAGGGGGGGGAGGAAATACGCTCTAT.

This clone has more than one count but fewer than ten. Mouse germline and gene names are used. From the germline J gene comes the end of the CDR3, since the read stops 1 residue before it. The chain is built from TRBV26 and TRBJ1-4, with D maybe TRBD1 (5 bases). Per germline, CDR1 KGHPV and CDR2 FQNQEV (reference sequence). V was clipped by 2 bases and J by 5 bases, with 6 bases between them. CDR3 length: 13 residues. CDR3 loop: CASSLGGNERLFF. Partial CDR3 DNA: TGTGCCAGCAGTCTGGGGGGGAACGAAAGATTATTT.

Judged by abundance, this clone is large. Mouse germline and gene names are used. The CDR3 is cut off 1 residue early in the read; its end comes from the germline J gene. The chain uses TRBV26 and TRBJ2-7; the match to TRBD2 covers 10 bases. The CDR3 extends over 13 amino acids. V was pared by 4 bases and J by 4 bases, with 1 base of the junction left unmatched. Germline assignment: CDR1 KGHPV and CDR2 FQNQEV (reference sequence). CDR3 bases read: TGTGCCAGCAGTCCGGACTGGGGGTATGAACAGTAC. Its translation: CASSPDWGYEQY. The CDR3 in its entirety is CASSPDWGYEQYF.

This clone was counted a few times. Gene names are mouse gene names. The CDR3 end is not reached by the read, which stops 1 residue before it; the germline J gene fills it in. V usage is TRBV3 and J usage is TRBJ2-2; 9 nucleotides match TRBD2. Per germline, CDR1 SNHLY and CDR2 FYNGKV (reference sequence). CDR3 length equals 15 residues. V was pared by 5 bases and J by 0 bases, with 1 base of the junction left unmatched. The CDR3 sequence is CASSRDWANTGQLYF. The CDR3 bases that were read are TGTGCCAGCAGCCGGGACTGGGCAAACACCGGGCAGCTCTAC.

The sample holds a few counts of this clone. Gene names refer to mouse genes. The CDR3 extends 1 residue past the end of the read, so its final part is completed from the germline J gene. Different DNA sequences within this sample yield the same CDR3. V usage is TRBV26 and J usage is TRBJ1-1; possible D gene TRBD1, 6 bases. In germline, CDR1 is KGHPV, CDR2 FQNQEV (reference sequence). The CDR3 covers 11 residues. Trimming shortened V by 4 bases and J by 8 bases, and 8 bases separated the two germline ends. The DNA read from the CDR3 is TGTGCCAGCAGTCGCACAGGGGAAGTCTTC. As protein: CASSRTGEVF. The entire CDR3 is CASSRTGEVFF.

This clone is termed medium-sized. Mouse germline and gene names are used. The read falls 1 residue short of the CDR3 end, and the missing part is taken from the germline J gene. This sequence joins TRBV1 and TRBJ2-4; 8 nucleotides line up with TRBD1. Germline V CDR1 and CDR2: NSQYPW, LRSPGD (reference sequence). The CDR3 sequence is 14 residues long. J gave up 6 bases and V 2 bases, and 4 bases lay outside the gene matches. The CDR3 loop reads CTCSARDRWNTLYF. The DNA read from the CDR3 is TGCACCTGCAGTGCAAGGGACAGGTGGAACACCTTGTAC. Filled out from reference TRBV1 and TRBJ2-4, the complete variable domain reads VTLLEQNPRWRLVPRGQAVNLRCILKNSQYPWMSWYQQDLQKQLQWLFTLRSPGDKEVKSLPGADYLATRVTDTELRLQVANMSQGRTLYCTCSARDRWNTLYFGAGTRLSVL.

This clone was seen a handful of times. Germline and genes here are mouse. With the read ending 1 residue before the CDR3 end, the germline J gene is used to fill in that end. V is TRBV1 and J is TRBJ1-4; 7 bases fit TRBD1. Germline V CDR1 and CDR2: NSQYPW, LRSPGD (reference sequence). Trimming at V came to 1 base and at J to 2 bases, leaving 1 base not matched to a gene. The CDR3 is 15 amino acids. CDR3 residues: CTCSAARGSNERLFF. CDR3 DNA (partial): TGCACCTGCAGTGCAGCCAGGGGGTCCAACGAAAGATTATTT. The full variable domain, in which reference TRBV1 and TRBJ1-4 provide the parts outside the CDR3, is VTLLEQNPRWRLVPRGQAVNLRCILKNSQYPWMSWYQQDLQKQLQWLFTLRSPGDKEVKSLPGADYLATRVTDTELRLQVANMSQGRTLYCTCSAARGSNERLFFGHGTKLSVL.

By share of the sample, this clone is medium-sized. Mouse germline and gene names are used. The read halts 1 residue ahead of the CDR3 end, with the missing end drawn from the germline J gene. The chain couples TRBV26 to TRBJ1-4, with D possibly TRBD1 on 6 matching bases. The CDR3 runs to 14 residues. V was cut by 7 bases and J by 0 bases, with 9 bases left in between. Looked up from germline, CDR1 is KGHPV and CDR2 is FQNQEV (reference sequence). The DNA read from the CDR3 is TGTGCCAGCACCCGGACAGTTTCCAACGAAAGATTATTT. Amino acids: CASTRTVSNERLF. From start to end, the CDR3 is CASTRTVSNERLFF.

This clone showed up just a few times. The gene names given are mouse names. The DNA ends 1 residue before the CDR3 does, and the rest of the CDR3 is filled in from the germline J gene. J is TRBJ2-1 and V is TRBV3, with TRBD2 identical over 13 bases. This CDR3 contains 16 residues. From germline, CDR1 is SNHLY and CDR2 FYNGKV (reference sequence). V was pared by 4 bases and J by 4 bases, with 4 bases of the junction left unmatched. The CDR3 protein is CASSSGTGGEYAEQFF. The covered CDR3 bases are TGTGCCAGCAGCTCCGGGACTGGGGGGGAATATGCTGAGCAGTTC.

In the case of this clone: Mouse names are used for the genes. The read finishes 1 residue shy of the CDR3 end, and the germline J gene is used to complete it. The chain links TRBV3 to TRBJ2-4, with D maybe TRBD2 (6 bases). V lost 4 bases, J lost 7 bases, and 12 bases lay in between. Germline V gene data show CDR1 as SNHLY and CDR2 as FYNGKV (reference sequence). This CDR3 is 13 amino acids long. This CDR3 reads CASSSQGLDTLYF. CDR3 DNA (partial): TGTGCCAGCAGCTCCCAGGGACTTGACACCTTGTAC.

This clone showed up just once. A much larger clone is a single base away; this may be a read error. Gene names refer to mouse genes. Sequencing ends 1 residue short of the CDR3 end; the germline J gene provides the rest. Other DNA sequences of this sample code for an identical CDR3. The chain uses TRBV26 and TRBJ2-3, with D uncertain. The CDR3 runs to 12 residues. Germline lookup yields CDR1 KGHPV and CDR2 FQNQEV (reference sequence). V gave up 6 bases and J gave up 0 bases, with 4 bases separating them. The CDR3 sequence is CASSRSAETLYF. CDR3 bases read: TGTGCCAGCAGCCGGAGTGCAGAAACGCTGTAT.

Points on this clone: Gene names follow the mouse nomenclature. The read gets to within 1 residue of the CDR3 end, and the germline J gene fills in the rest. The V gene is TRBV26, the J gene TRBJ1-3, with TRBD1 matching 9 bases. Germline values: CDR1 KGHPV, CDR2 FQNQEV (reference sequence). There are 14 residues in the CDR3. Germline trimming cut 4 bases from V and 4 bases from J; bases unmatched to any gene: 2. CDR3: CASSPDRGGNTLYF. CDR3 DNA, as far as it was read: TGTGCCAGCAGTCCAGACAGGGGGGGAAATACGCTCTAT.

With respect to this clone: A much bigger clone sits one base away, suggesting this may be a read error. The genes are named according to mouse. Coverage ceases 1 residue before the CDR3 finishes, and the germline J gene fills in the end. The chain recombines TRBV24 with TRBJ2-3; D gene uncertain. The CDR3 contains 12 residues. Trimming pared 2 bases from V and 3 bases from J, leaving 3 bases between. Germline V gene sequence: CDR1 KGHTA, CDR2 FRNEEI. The sequenced part of the CDR3 DNA is TGTGCCAGCAGTCTGACAGCAGAAACGCTGTAT. Encoded protein: CASSLTAETLY. The whole CDR3 region reads CASSLTAETLYF.

On this clone: Here the gene names and germline are mouse. The CDR3 is CASSLEGGAETLYF. The covered CDR3 bases are TGTGCCAGCAGTCTGGAGGGGGGTGCAGAAACGCTGTAT. The V and J genes are TRBV26 and TRBJ2-3; D possibly corresponds to TRBD1 (6 bases). The read ends 1 residue early relative to the CDR3; the germline J gene fills the gap. Germline CDR1 is KGHPV and CDR2 is FQNQEV (reference sequence). The CDR3 has 14 residues. The V gene lost 2 bases and the J gene lost 1 base, with 7 bases spanning the gap.

Within the sample, this clone is medium-sized. Mouse germline and gene names are used. The read halts 1 residue ahead of the CDR3 end, with the missing end drawn from the germline J gene. The sample holds other DNA sequences that translate to the same CDR3. The J gene is TRBJ2-7, the V gene TRBV26; TRBD1 matches 10 bases. The germline V gene encodes CDR1 KGHPV and CDR2 FQNQEV (reference sequence). The CDR3 consists of 14 residues. Trimming at V came to 2 bases and at J to 4 bases, leaving 2 bases not matched to a gene. CDR3 in amino acids: CASSLGDRGYEQYF. Partial CDR3 DNA: TGTGCCAGCAGTCTGGGGGACAGGGGATATGAACAGTAC.

This clone is categorized as medium-sized (0.01 to 0.1%). The gene symbols are mouse symbols. The read gets to within 1 residue of the CDR3 end, and the germline J gene fills in the rest. The chain has TRBV26 and TRBJ1-3; D is unclear. The CDR3 has 14 amino acids. The germline gives CDR1 KGHPV, CDR2 FQNQEV (reference sequence). Trimming stripped 1 base from V and 0 bases from J, with 4 bases between. The part of the CDR3 DNA that was read is TGTGCCAGCAGTCTGTTCGATTCTGGAAATACGCTCTAT. This gives the protein CASSLFDSGNTLY. The entire CDR3 protein reads CASSLFDSGNTLYF.

This clone is medium-sized by share. Mouse germline and gene names are used. From the germline J gene comes the end of the CDR3, since the read stops 1 residue before it. J is TRBJ1-1 and V is TRBV26, with unresolved D. This CDR3 region has 12 residues. Germline CDR1 and CDR2: KGHPV and FQNQEV (reference sequence). The germline V and J ends were trimmed by 5 bases and 0 bases, with 4 bases remaining between them. CDR3 sequence reads: CASSSANTEVFF. Partial CDR3 DNA: TGTGCCAGCAGTTCTGCAAACACAGAAGTCTTC.

Note on this clone: Mouse gene names and germline throughout. Here the CDR3 reads CASSLVQGGQDTQYF. CDR3 DNA (partial): TGTGCCAGCAGCTTAGTTCAGGGTGGCCAAGACACCCAGTAC. V gene TRBV3 combines with J gene TRBJ2-5, with D perhaps matching TRBD1 (5 bases). The read ends 1 residue shy of where the CDR3 ends; the end is completed using the germline J gene. Trimming took 1 base from V and 2 from J, leaving 10 bases between them. The CDR3 covers 15 residues. Germline CDR1 is SNHLY and CDR2 is FYNGKV (reference sequence).

This clone came up a few times. Gene and germline names: mouse. The read is 1 residue too short to cover the CDR3 end, so that end is filled in from the germline J gene. The V gene is TRBV26, the J gene TRBJ2-5, with 8 nucleotides matching TRBD1. The CDR3 sequence is 14 residues long. The J segment lost 2 bases and the V segment lost 6 bases, leaving 4 bases of the junction unmatched. Germline V lookup: CDR1 KGHPV, CDR2 FQNQEV (reference sequence). Incomplete CDR3 DNA: TGTGCCAGCAGCCTTCAGGGGGCCCAAGACACCCAGTAC. Encoded protein: CASSLQGAQDTQY. The CDR3 in its entirety is CASSLQGAQDTQYF. Full variable domain (rest looked up from reference TRBV26 and TRBJ2-5): NSKVIQTPRYLVKGQGQKAKMRCIPEKGHPVVFWYQQNKNNEFKFLINFQNQEVLQQIDMTEKRFSAECPSNSPCSLEIQSSEAGDSALYLCASSLQGAQDTQYFGPGTRLLVL.

This clone counts as medium-sized. Gene labels here are mouse ones. The read gets to within 1 residue of the CDR3 end, and the germline J gene fills in the rest. The V and J genes are TRBV23 and TRBJ2-3. CDR3 length: 15 residues. The germline V gene has CDR1 KGHTA and CDR2 FQNQQP. CDR3 DNA (partial): TGCTCCAGCAGTCAAATGGGCTATAGTGCAGAAACGCTGTAT. It encodes CSSSQMGYSAETLY. Given in full, the CDR3 is CSSSQMGYSAETLYF.

This clone has just a few counts. Gene names denote mouse genes. The CDR3 end is not reached by the read, which stops 1 residue before it; the germline J gene fills it in. V is TRBV23 and J is TRBJ2-1; TRBD2 is the table's D call, not checked against the DNA. Germline-derived CDR1 and CDR2 are KGHTA and FQNQQP. CDR3 length: 13 residues. CDR3: CSSSQLGGAEQFF. The CDR3 bases that were read are TGCTCCAGCAGTCAACTGGGGGGTGCTGAGCAGTTC.

In this sample, this clone turned up a few times. Gene names are mouse gene names. The CDR3 extends 1 residue past the end of the read, so its final part is completed from the germline J gene. The chain combines TRBV15 with TRBJ2-7; D is perhaps TRBD1 (6 bases). This CDR3 comprises 13 residues. Trimming shortened V by 2 bases and J by 1 base, and 6 bases separated the two germline ends. Germline V gene sequence: CDR1 SGHND, CDR2 FRSKSL. Incomplete CDR3 DNA: TGTGCCAGCAGTTTACAGGGGTCCTATGAACAGTAC. This sequence encodes CASSLQGSYEQY. The whole CDR3 sequence reads CASSLQGSYEQYF.

This clone was observed a few times. Mouse names are used for the genes. The read comes to an end 1 residue before the CDR3 does, leaving the germline J gene to fill in the end. J is TRBJ2-7 and V is TRBV12-2; 10 bases are shared with TRBD1. The CDR3 spans 16 residues. V lost 0 bases and J lost 0; bases outside the gene matches: 4. CDR1 and CDR2 from the germline V gene are SGHLS and HYDKME. Incomplete CDR3 DNA: TGTGCCAGCTCTCTCGACAGGGGGCAGGGCTCCTATGAACAGTAC. It codes for CASSLDRGQGSYEQY. In full, the CDR3 is CASSLDRGQGSYEQYF.

Comment on this clone: Here the gene names and germline are mouse. The read ends 1 residue shy of where the CDR3 ends; the end is completed using the germline J gene. The chain carries TRBV26 and TRBJ1-1; the D is unclear. Germline V gene data show CDR1 as KGHPV and CDR2 as FQNQEV (reference sequence). The CDR3 covers 13 residues. Trimming shortened V by 5 bases and J by 0 bases, and 7 bases separated the two germline ends. Partial CDR3 DNA: TGTGCCAGCAGTGCGGGATCAAACACAGAAGTCTTC. Protein product: CASSAGSNTEVF. The full CDR3 sequence reads CASSAGSNTEVFF.